The clone carrying this TCR beta chain came up a few times. What it recognizes is unknown. The V gene lost 5 bases and the J gene lost 8 bases, with 10 bases spanning the gap. The CDR3 spans 13 residues. Germline V gene lookup returns CDR1 SGHTA and CDR2 FQGTGA. This record belongs to a study of T cells after yellow fever vaccination. A process of 5'RACE template switching, which added a universal primer site and UMIs, was used to make TCR cDNA. MiXCR, run by TCRdb on the 5' RACE reads, gives a single entry per CDR3 protein. The sample yields some 420,000 distinct CDR3 sequences, about 17% seen once. Regarding the study as a whole: Overall, a small share of clonotypes was seen in both CD4 and CD8 compartments. The study re-detected most primary-vaccination clones after the booster (around 96% CD4, roughly 88% CD8).

The rearrangement joins TRBV7-3 to TRBJ1-6, with D perhaps matching TRBD1 (5 bases). This receptor was obtained from a man aged 18 to 30 who received the YFV17D yellow fever vaccine. This material consisted of PBMCs, taken before the yellow fever booster vaccination. The CDR3 sequence: CASSNGAYSPLHF. The CDR3 DNA sequence: TGTGCCAGCAGCAATGGGGCTTATTCACCCCTCCACTTT.